These T cell receptor beta chains were read from a single sample in a study of OX40 agonist ivuxolimab in advanced cancers. Assay: immunoSEQ multiplex PCR; the TCRdb copy retains only in-frame clones and omits some. Of tens of thousands of clones in the sample, under 95% are singletons; the top ten hold 14%. This specimen consisted of CD4+ or CD8+ T cells sorted from blood, obtained in a trial of the OX40 agonist ivuxolimab. These receptor sequences come from an adult with an advanced solid tumor such as melanoma, head and neck, liver or kidney cancer. CDR3s include the opening cysteine and the closing phenylalanine or tryptophan.

j_gene: TRBJ2-7; v_gene: TRBV10-2; CDR3aa: CAPSRVEGTPYEQYF
j_gene: TRBJ1-1; v_gene: TRBV30; CDR3aa: CAWRLTGSTEAFF
j_gene: TRBJ2-6; v_gene: TRBV5-1; CDR3aa: CASSPVPGQGHSGANVLTF
j_gene: TRBJ2-5; v_gene: TRBV27; CDR3aa: CARSGGETQYF
j_gene: TRBJ1-2; v_gene: TRBV5-6; CDR3aa: CASSLGENYGYTF
j_gene: TRBJ2-7; v_gene: TRBV28; CDR3aa: CASSLTGTGLYEQYF
j_gene: TRBJ2-2; v_gene: TRBV28; CDR3aa: CASSRDRGLTGELFF
j_gene: TRBJ2-3; v_gene: TRBV15; CDR3aa: CATSRETGGSTDTQYF
j_gene: TRBJ1-5; v_gene: TRBV28; CDR3aa: CASSLARRSNQPQHF
j_gene: TRBJ1-2; v_gene: TRBV2; CDR3aa: CASTMTDNYGYTF
j_gene: TRBJ2-7; v_gene: TRBV6-5; CDR3aa: CASSYGDRGSYEQYF
j_gene: TRBJ2-7; v_gene: TRBV11-2; CDR3aa: CASSFMNEQYF
j_gene: TRBJ1-2; v_gene: TRBV19; CDR3aa: CASSISGWGGYTF
j_gene: TRBJ2-7; v_gene: TRBV7-2; CDR3aa: CASSLRDIQTYEQYF
j_gene: TRBJ1-2; v_gene: TRBV7-2; CDR3aa: CASSLGTKNGYTF
j_gene: TRBJ2-7; v_gene: TRBV5-5; CDR3aa: CASSSGYEQYF
j_gene: TRBJ2-7; v_gene: TRBV27; CDR3aa: CASSPGTLAYEQYF
j_gene: TRBJ2-3; v_gene: TRBV7-9; CDR3aa: CASSQRRQGISTDTQYF
j_gene: TRBJ2-1; v_gene: TRBV4-2; CDR3aa: CASSQEELARNEQFF
j_gene: TRBJ1-1; v_gene: TRBV5-6; CDR3aa: CASSLVPGGITEAFF
j_gene: TRBJ1-6; v_gene: TRBV4-1; CDR3aa: CASSQFPGPDSPLHF
j_gene: TRBJ2-5; v_gene: TRBV7-2; CDR3aa: CASSSPDGPSQETQYF
j_gene: TRBJ2-7; v_gene: TRBV4-1; CDR3aa: CASSQVGTTDYEQYF
j_gene: TRBJ2-3; v_gene: TRBV4-3; CDR3aa: CASSQDSRTTDTQYF
j_gene: TRBJ1-1; v_gene: TRBV19; CDR3aa: CASSKRTHLNDEAFF
j_gene: TRBJ2-7; v_gene: TRBV14; CDR3aa: CASSQDGNHYSSYEQYF
j_gene: TRBJ1-5; v_gene: TRBV6-5; CDR3aa: CASSYAGGENQPQHF
j_gene: TRBJ1-1; v_gene: TRBV7-3; CDR3aa: CASSPDGNTEAFF
j_gene: TRBJ2-1; v_gene: TRBV9; CDR3aa: CASSVVAGSGDEQFF
j_gene: TRBJ1-1; v_gene: TRBV7-9; CDR3aa: CASSLGLGSRNTEAFF
j_gene: TRBJ2-1; v_gene: TRBV27; CDR3aa: CASSLGPNSYNEQFF
j_gene: TRBJ2-3; v_gene: TRBV27; CDR3aa: CASSHTDTQYF
j_gene: TRBJ1-3; v_gene: TRBV10-3; CDR3aa: CAISESWGLTGNTIYF
j_gene: TRBJ2-7; v_gene: TRBV7-9; CDR3aa: CASSATGSSYEQYF
j_gene: TRBJ1-2; v_gene: TRBV10-3; CDR3aa: CAISEDRGDYGYTF
j_gene: TRBJ2-7; v_gene: TRBV27; CDR3aa: CASSFGTAPYEQYF
j_gene: TRBJ2-1; v_gene: TRBV6-1; CDR3aa: CAGGQTDDEQFF
j_gene: TRBJ2-1; v_gene: TRBV10-3; CDR3aa: CAITGHSYNEQFF
j_gene: TRBJ1-1; v_gene: TRBV9; CDR3aa: CASSATPSAAVNTEAFF
j_gene: TRBJ1-2; v_gene: TRBV27; CDR3aa: CASSFAPGQGLGYTF
j_gene: TRBJ1-5; v_gene: TRBV19; CDR3aa: CASSPGAGNQPQHF
j_gene: TRBJ2-7; v_gene: TRBV7-8; CDR3aa: CASSLGGSSSYEQYF
j_gene: TRBJ1-1; v_gene: TRBV27; CDR3aa: CASSLAGQGAFNTEAFF
j_gene: TRBJ2-7; v_gene: TRBV10-1; CDR3aa: CASAPGPSYEQYF
j_gene: TRBJ2-1; v_gene: TRBV5-1; CDR3aa: CASSPPVFEGLPNEQFF